This paragraph reports one T cell receptor beta chain. What it binds is unknown. Other DNA sequences in the sample encode the same CDR3. Expressed TCRB transcripts got sequenced, as all isolated RNA was reverse transcribed. Deep immunoSEQ sequencing covered naive, central memory and regulatory T cell samples. Sequencing was performed with immunoSEQ multiplex PCR; in TCRdb, only in-frame clones are kept and a portion is missing. The data contain a few hundred thousand clones, approximately 16% of them singletons. These data are taken from a study of beta chain features in type 1 diabetes. As for the study in general: The samples had 90 million to 130 million sorted cells examined in all. The study, taken as a whole, reports: Within each of all four CD4+ subsets, Type 1 diabetes patients had TCRB CDR3s that were moderately but significantly shorter. Compared to healthy donors, patients appeared to have naive, central memory and Treg TCRB repertoires that were more alike.

Purity exceeding 95% was reached by all sorted populations. This CDR3 is built from 10 residues. Trimming removed 4 bases from V and 5 bases from J, with 5 bases in between. The germline CDR1 and CDR2 sequences are DFQATT and SNEGSKA (reference sequence). The receptor comes from a man aged 30-40 years with type 1 diabetes. The sequencing sample was made of naive CD4+ T cells from blood. The V gene is TRBV20-1, the J gene TRBJ1-2; no clear D gene. The CDR3, as DNA: TGCAGTGCTATCACATATGGCTACACCTTC. Residues: CSAITYGYTF.